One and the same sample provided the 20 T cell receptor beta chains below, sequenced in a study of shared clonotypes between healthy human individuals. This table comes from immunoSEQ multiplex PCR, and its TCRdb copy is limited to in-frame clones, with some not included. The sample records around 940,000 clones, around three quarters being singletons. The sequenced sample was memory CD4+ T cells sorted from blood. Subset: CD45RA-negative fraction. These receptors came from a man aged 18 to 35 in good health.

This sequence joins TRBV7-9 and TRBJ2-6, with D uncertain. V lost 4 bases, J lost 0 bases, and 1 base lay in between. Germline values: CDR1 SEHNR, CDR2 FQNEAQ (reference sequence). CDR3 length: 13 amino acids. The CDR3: CASSSSGANVLTF. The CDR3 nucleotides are TGTGCCAGCAGCTCCTCTGGGGCCAACGTCCTGACTTTC.

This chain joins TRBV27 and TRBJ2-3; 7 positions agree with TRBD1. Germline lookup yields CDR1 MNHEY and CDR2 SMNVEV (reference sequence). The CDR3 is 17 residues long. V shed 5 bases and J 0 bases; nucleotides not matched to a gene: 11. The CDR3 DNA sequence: TGTGCCAGCAGTCCGGACAGGCCACGCTTCAGCACAGATACGCAGTATTTT. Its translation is CASSPDRPRFSTDTQYF.

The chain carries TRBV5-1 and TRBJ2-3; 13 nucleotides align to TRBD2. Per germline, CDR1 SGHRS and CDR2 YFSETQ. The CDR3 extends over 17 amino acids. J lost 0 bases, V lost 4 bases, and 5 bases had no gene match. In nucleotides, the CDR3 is TGCGCCAGCAGCCTACGGACTAGCGGGAGCAGCACAGATACGCAGTATTTT. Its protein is CASSLRTSGSSTDTQYF.

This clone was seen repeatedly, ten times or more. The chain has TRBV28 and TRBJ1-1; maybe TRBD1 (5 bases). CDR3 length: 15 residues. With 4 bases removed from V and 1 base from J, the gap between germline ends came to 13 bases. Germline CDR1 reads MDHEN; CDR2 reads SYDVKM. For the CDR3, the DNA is TGTGCCAGCAGTTCCCCCGGTCAGGGGAACACTGAAGCTTTCTTT. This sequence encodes CASSSPGQGNTEAFF.

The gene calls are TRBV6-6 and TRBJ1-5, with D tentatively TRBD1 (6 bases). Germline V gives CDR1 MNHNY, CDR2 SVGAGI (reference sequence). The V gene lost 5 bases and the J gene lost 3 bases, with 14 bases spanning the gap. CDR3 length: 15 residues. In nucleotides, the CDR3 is TGTGCCAGCAGTCCTCCCGGACAGAACAATCAGCCCCAGCATTTT. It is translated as CASSPPGQNNQPQHF.

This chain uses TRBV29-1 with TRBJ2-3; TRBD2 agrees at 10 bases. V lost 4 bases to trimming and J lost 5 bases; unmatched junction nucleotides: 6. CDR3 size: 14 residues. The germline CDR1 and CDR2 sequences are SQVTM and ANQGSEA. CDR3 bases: TGCAGCGTTGGGACTAGCGGCCCCGGAGATACGCAGTATTTT. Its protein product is CSVGTSGPGDTQYF.

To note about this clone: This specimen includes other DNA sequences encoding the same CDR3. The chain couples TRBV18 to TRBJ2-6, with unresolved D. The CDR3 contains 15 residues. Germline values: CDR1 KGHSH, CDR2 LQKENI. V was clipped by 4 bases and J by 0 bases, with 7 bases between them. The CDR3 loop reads CASSRASSGANVLTF. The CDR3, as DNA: TGTGCCAGCTCACGGGCAAGCTCTGGGGCCAACGTCCTGACTTTC.

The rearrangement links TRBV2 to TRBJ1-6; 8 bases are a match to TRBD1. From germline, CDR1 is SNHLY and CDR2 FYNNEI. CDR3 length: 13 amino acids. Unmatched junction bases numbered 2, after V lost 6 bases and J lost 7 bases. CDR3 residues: CASRDRENSPLHF. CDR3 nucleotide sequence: TGTGCCAGCAGGGACAGGGAGAATTCACCCCTCCACTTT.

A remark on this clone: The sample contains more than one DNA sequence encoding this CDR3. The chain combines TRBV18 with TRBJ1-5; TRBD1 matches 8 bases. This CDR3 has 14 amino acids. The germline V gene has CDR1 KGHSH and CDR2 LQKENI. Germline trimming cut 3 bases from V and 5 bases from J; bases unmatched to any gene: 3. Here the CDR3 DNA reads TGTGCCAGCTCACCCGGGACAGGAGATCAGCCCCAGCATTTT. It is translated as CASSPGTGDQPQHF. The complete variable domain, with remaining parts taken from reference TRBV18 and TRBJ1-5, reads NAGVMQNPRHLVRRRGQEARLRCSPMKGHSHVYWYRQLPEEGLKFMVYLQKENIIDESGMPKERFSAEFPKEGPSILRIQQVVRGDSAAYFCASSPGTGDQPQHFGDGTRLSIL.

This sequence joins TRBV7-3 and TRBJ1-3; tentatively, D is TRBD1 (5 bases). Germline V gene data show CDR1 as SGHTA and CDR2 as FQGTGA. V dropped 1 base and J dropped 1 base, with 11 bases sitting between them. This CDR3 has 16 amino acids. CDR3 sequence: CASSLMAAGSGNTIYF. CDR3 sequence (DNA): TGTGCCAGCAGCTTAATGGCGGCAGGGTCTGGAAACACCATATATTTT.

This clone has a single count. CDR3 in amino acids: CASSISKGSRDNQPQHF. In DNA form, the CDR3 reads TGTGCCAGTAGTATCTCCAAGGGGAGCCGAGACAATCAGCCCCAGCATTTT. J is TRBJ1-5 and V is TRBV19; tentative D call: TRBD1 (5 bases). Trimming left V 3 bases short and J 3 bases short, with 18 bases between. Looked up from germline, CDR1 is LNHDA and CDR2 is SQIVND (reference sequence). The CDR3 runs 17 residues. Using reference TRBV19 and TRBJ1-5 for the parts outside the CDR3, the full variable domain is DGGITQSPKYLFRKEGQNVTLSCEQNLNHDAMYWYRQDPGQGLRLIYYSQIVNDFQKGDIAEGYSVSREKKESFPLTVTSAQKNPTAFYLCASSISKGSRDNQPQHFGDGTRLSIL.

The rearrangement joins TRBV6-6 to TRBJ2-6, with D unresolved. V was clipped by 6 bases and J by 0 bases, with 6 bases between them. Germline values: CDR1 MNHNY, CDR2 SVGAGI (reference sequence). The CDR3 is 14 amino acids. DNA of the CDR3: TGTGCCAGCAGACTACTCTCTGGGGCCAACGTCCTGACTTTC. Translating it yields CASRLLSGANVLTF.

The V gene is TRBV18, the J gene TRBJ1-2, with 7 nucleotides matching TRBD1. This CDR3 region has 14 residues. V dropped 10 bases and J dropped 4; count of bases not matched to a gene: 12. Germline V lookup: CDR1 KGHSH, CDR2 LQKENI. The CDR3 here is CATRSAGTAYGYTF. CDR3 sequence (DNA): TGTGCCACCAGATCAGCCGGGACAGCCTATGGCTACACCTTC.

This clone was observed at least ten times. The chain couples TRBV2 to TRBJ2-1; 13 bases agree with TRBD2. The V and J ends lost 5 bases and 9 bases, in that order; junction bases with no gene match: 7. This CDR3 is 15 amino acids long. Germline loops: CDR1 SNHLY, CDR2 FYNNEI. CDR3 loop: CASSIGLAGVVEQFF. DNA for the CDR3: TGTGCCAGCAGTATTGGACTAGCGGGGGTGGTTGAGCAGTTCTTC.

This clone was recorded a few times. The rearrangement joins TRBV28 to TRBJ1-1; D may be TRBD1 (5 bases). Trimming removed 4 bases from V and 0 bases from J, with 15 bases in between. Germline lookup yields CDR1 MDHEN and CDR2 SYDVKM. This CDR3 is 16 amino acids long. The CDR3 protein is CASSSQIRQMNTEAFF. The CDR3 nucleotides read TGTGCCAGCAGTTCCCAAATAAGACAGATGAACACTGAAGCTTTCTTT.

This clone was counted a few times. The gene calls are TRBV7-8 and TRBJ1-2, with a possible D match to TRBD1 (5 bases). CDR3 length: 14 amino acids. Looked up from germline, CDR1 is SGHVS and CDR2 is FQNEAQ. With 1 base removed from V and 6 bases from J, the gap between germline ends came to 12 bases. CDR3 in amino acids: CASSLVQGIDGYTF. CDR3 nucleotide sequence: TGTGCCAGCAGCTTAGTTCAGGGAATTGATGGCTACACCTTC.

The CDR3 protein is CASSIGQTNYGYTF. The CDR3 DNA reads TGTGCCAGCAGTATCGGACAGACTAACTATGGCTACACCTTC. The J gene is TRBJ1-2, the V gene TRBV28; D perhaps matches TRBD1 (6 bases). The germline V gene encodes CDR1 MDHEN and CDR2 SYDVKM. This CDR3 has 14 residues. V lost 5 bases and J lost 0, with 10 bases in between.

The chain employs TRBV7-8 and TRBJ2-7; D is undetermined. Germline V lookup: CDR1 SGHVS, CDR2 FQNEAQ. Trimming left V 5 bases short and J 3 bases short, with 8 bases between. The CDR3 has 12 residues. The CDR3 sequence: CASSQVYYEQYF. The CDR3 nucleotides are TGTGCCAGCAGCCAGGTCTACTACGAGCAGTACTTC.

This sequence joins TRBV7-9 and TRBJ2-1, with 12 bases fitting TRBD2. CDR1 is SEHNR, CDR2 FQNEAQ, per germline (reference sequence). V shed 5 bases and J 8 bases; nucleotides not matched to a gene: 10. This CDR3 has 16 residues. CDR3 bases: TGTGCCAGCAGCCTCCGACTAGCGGGAGATTTCGATGAGCAGTTCTTC. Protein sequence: CASSLRLAGDFDEQFF.

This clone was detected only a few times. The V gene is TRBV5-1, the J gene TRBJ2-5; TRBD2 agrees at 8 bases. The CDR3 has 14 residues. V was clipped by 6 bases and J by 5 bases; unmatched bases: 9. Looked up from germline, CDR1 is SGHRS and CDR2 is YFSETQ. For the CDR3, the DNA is TGCGCCAGCACCCCGGGGGGGCCGGGGGAGACCCAGTACTTC. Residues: CASTPGGPGETQYF.